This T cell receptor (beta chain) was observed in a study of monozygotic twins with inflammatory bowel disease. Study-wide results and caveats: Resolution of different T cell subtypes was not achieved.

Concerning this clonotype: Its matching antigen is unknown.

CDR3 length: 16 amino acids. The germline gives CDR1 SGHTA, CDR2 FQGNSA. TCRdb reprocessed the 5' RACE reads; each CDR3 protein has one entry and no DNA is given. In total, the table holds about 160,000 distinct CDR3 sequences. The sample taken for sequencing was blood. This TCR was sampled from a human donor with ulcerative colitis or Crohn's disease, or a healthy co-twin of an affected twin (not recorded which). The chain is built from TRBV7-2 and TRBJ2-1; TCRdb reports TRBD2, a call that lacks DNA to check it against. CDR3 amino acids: CASSLTGTSGGSEQFF. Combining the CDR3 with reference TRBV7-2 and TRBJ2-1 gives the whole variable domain GAGVSQSPSNKVTEKGKDVELRCDPISGHTALYWYRQSLGQGLEFLIYFQGNSAPDKSGLPSDRFSAERTGGSVSTLTIQRTQQEDSAVYLCASSLTGTSGGSEQFFGPGTRLTVL.